Listed here are 19 T cell receptor beta chains from one sample, sequenced in a study of blood T cells in healthy people across ages (dated by TCRdb to 2015 to 2017). The library was built by means of 5' RACE. Sequencing was performed on an Illumina HiSeq 2500. A second about 7 to 12 cycle PCR used a sample-barcoded 5' primer and a J-beta primer mix. The public sequencing data were trimmed at Q25 with fastp and processed into clonotypes with MiXCR by TCRdb, which kept only in-frame beta chains. Rows are unified per CDR3 protein, each entry keeping the most common DNA and genes. The sample table records about a million distinct CDR3 sequences; 51% of these occur just once. The ten largest clones add up to about 22% of the sample. Sequences were obtained from blood. The source of these receptors is a woman aged 60-75 years in good health.

The chain carries TRBV5-1 and TRBJ2-2; 7 bases are shared with TRBD1. CDR3 size: 14 residues. With 4 bases clipped from V and 5 bases from J, the junction kept 5 bases outside the gene matches. The germline V gene encodes CDR1 SGHRS and CDR2 YFSETQ. The chain's CDR3 is CASSTTGMTGELFF. In DNA, the CDR3 is TGCGCCAGCAGCACGACAGGGATGACCGGGGAGCTGTTTTTT.

The V call is TRBV6-2 or TRBV6-3, the J call TRBJ2-6, with no clear D. CDR1 is MNHEY and CDR2 is SVGEGT in the germline V gene. This CDR3 contains 15 residues. Trimming took 3 bases from V and 0 from J, leaving 6 bases between them. Written as DNA, the CDR3 is TGTGCCAGCAGTTATTACACCTCTGGGGCCAACGTCCTGACTTTC. This translates into CASSYYTSGANVLTF.

The rearrangement uses TRBV20-1 and TRBJ2-5, with TRBD2 identical over 12 bases. The CDR3 covers 14 residues. The germline CDR1 and CDR2 sequences are DFQATT and SNEGSKA (reference sequence). Trimming cost V 2 bases and J 5 bases; bases outside gene matches: 3. The CDR3 nucleotides are TGCAGTGCTAGACCGACTAGCGGGAGCGAGACCCAGTACTTC. It codes for CSARPTSGSETQYF.

Worth noting for this clonotype: Its ends do not fully match the called genes, so a read error is possible. The chain links TRBV6-5 to TRBJ1-2; a weak D match, TRBD1 (5 bases). The CDR3 covers 15 residues. CDR1 is MNHEY and CDR2 is SVGAGI in the germline V gene. The CDR3 reads CTSSYHPGSNYGYTF. CDR3 nucleotide sequence: TGTACCAGCAGTTACCATCCAGGGAGTAACTATGGCTACACCTTC.

This chain uses TRBV20-1 with TRBJ2-3; D ambiguous. Trimming removed 7 bases from V and 1 base from J, with 12 bases in between. Germline loops: CDR1 DFQATT, CDR2 SNEGSKA (reference sequence). The length of the CDR3 is 13 residues. CDR3 DNA sequence: TGCAGTGTTGCAGACCGGGGCACAGATACGCAGTATTTT. It yields the protein CSVADRGTDTQYF.

The rearrangement joins TRBV25-1 to TRBJ2-5; D gene ambiguous. V gave up 0 bases and J gave up 0 bases, with 2 bases separating them. The CDR3 spans 13 residues. Germline lookup yields CDR1 MGHDK and CDR2 SYGVNS. Here the CDR3 reads CASSEYHQETQYF. The DNA of the CDR3 is TGTGCCAGCAGTGAATACCACCAAGAGACCCAGTACTTC. The full variable domain, its missing parts supplied by reference TRBV25-1 and TRBJ2-5, is EADIYQTPRYLVIGTGKKITLECSQTMGHDKMYWYQQDPGMELHLIHYSYGVNSTEKGDLSSESTVSRIRTEHFPLTLESARPSHTSQYLCASSEYHQETQYFGPGTRLLVL.

Only one count was recorded for this clonotype. The junction and the germline gene differ at one end; a read error may be behind it. This chain uses TRBV28 with TRBJ2-1; unclear D gene. CDR3 length: 16 residues. Germline V lookup: CDR1 MDHEN, CDR2 SYDVKM. The CDR3 region is CASSLLIAVSYNERFF. In nucleotides, the CDR3 is TGTGCCAGCAGTTTATTAATTGCGGTTTCCTACAATGAGCGGTTCTTC.

The rearrangement uses TRBV4-1 and TRBJ2-5; D might be TRBD2 (6 bases). CDR1 MGHRA and CDR2 YSYEKL come from the germline V gene. The CDR3 totals 16 residues. V lost 0 bases, J lost 5 bases, and 16 bases lay in between. CDR3: CASSQDWRDWYETQYF. CDR3 nucleotides: TGCGCCAGCAGCCAAGATTGGCGGGATTGGTATGAGACCCAGTACTTC.

This clonotype was seen once. V gene TRBV27 combines with J gene TRBJ1-4; 8 bases align to TRBD1. There are 13 residues in the CDR3. Germline V gene sequence: CDR1 MNHEY, CDR2 SMNVEV (reference sequence). J lost 11 bases, V lost 6 bases, and 8 bases had no gene match. The CDR3: CASSQGAYRKLFF. DNA for the CDR3: TGTGCCAGCAGCCAGGGGGCTTACAGGAAACTGTTTTTT.

This chain links TRBV2 with TRBJ2-1; 7 bases agree with TRBD2. This CDR3 is built from 13 residues. Germline V CDR1 and CDR2: SNHLY, FYNNEI. Germline trimming cut 6 bases from V and 5 bases from J; bases unmatched to any gene: 4. The CDR3 sequence: CASRTSQNNEQFF. CDR3 DNA: TGTGCCAGCAGGACTAGCCAAAACAATGAGCAGTTCTTC. Full variable domain (rest looked up from reference TRBV2 and TRBJ2-1): EPEVTQTPSHQVTQMGQEVILRCVPISNHLYFYWYRQILGQKVEFLVSFYNNEISEKSEIFDDQFSVERPDGSNFTLKIRSTKLEDSAMYFCASRTSQNNEQFFGPGTRLTVL.

This clonotype was detected once. The chain recombines TRBV12-3 or TRBV12-4 with TRBJ1-5; 11 bases map to TRBD1. V shed 3 bases, J shed 7 bases, and the junction held 2 bases outside the gene matches. The length of the CDR3 is 14 residues. The CDR3: CASSFWTGGQPQHF. The DNA of the CDR3 is TGTGCCAGCAGTTTTTGGACAGGGGGCCAGCCCCAGCATTTT.

The chain has TRBV12-3 or TRBV12-4 and TRBJ2-3; TRBD2 is a possible D gene (5 bases). This CDR3 region has 12 residues. Trimming cost V 2 bases and J 6 bases, with 6 bases left between them. The CDR3 region is CASSLCGDTQYF. Here the CDR3 DNA reads TGTGCCAGCAGTTTATGCGGGGATACGCAGTATTTT.

This clonotype was counted ten times or more. An end of the junction differs from the germline gene, which may be a read error. This chain joins TRBV5-1 and TRBJ2-7; 8 bases fit TRBD2. The germline CDR1 and CDR2 sequences are SGHRS and YFSETQ. The CDR3 is made up of 14 amino acids. This chain's CDR3 is CASSLTSGSYEQYF. For the CDR3, the DNA is TGTGCCAGCAGCTTAACTAGCGGCTCCTACGAGCAGTACTTC.

The CDR3 bases are TGTGCCAGCAGCTGGAGAGGTAGCGGGGTACAAGAGACCCAGTACTTC. Its protein is CASSWRGSGVQETQYF. This chain links TRBV7-2 with TRBJ2-5; 8 bases match TRBD2. With 4 bases clipped from V and 2 bases from J, the junction kept 9 bases outside the gene matches. Germline V gives CDR1 SGHTA, CDR2 FQGNSA. This CDR3 is 16 amino acids long.

The chain has TRBV6-4 and TRBJ2-3; 8 bases are shared with TRBD1. After removal of 8 bases from V and 6 bases from J, the junction contained 10 bases not matched to a gene. Germline assignment: CDR1 MRHNA and CDR2 SNTAGT. The CDR3 is 14 residues long. In nucleotides, the CDR3 is TGTGCCAGCGGACAGGGAGAGGGACTTGATACGCAGTATTTT. It specifies CASGQGEGLDTQYF.

V gene TRBV6-6 combines with J gene TRBJ1-2; D not resolved. CDR1 is MNHNY, CDR2 SVGAGI, per germline (reference sequence). Trimming shortened V by 2 bases and J by 0 bases, and 7 bases separated the two germline ends. The CDR3 runs to 14 residues. The CDR3 bases are TGTGCCAGCAGTTACGGCACGACTAACTATGGCTACACCTTC. Protein product: CASSYGTTNYGYTF.

This clonotype is a singleton in its sample. The chain employs TRBV14 and TRBJ2-7, with D uncertain. Trimming took 4 bases from V and 5 from J, leaving 9 bases between them. The CDR3 totals 12 residues. Germline assignment: CDR1 SGHDN and CDR2 FVKESK. CDR3 DNA sequence: TGTGCCAGCAGCCGGGGTTTGCACGAGCAGTACTTC. Encoded protein: CASSRGLHEQYF.

This rearrangement joins TRBV20-1 to TRBJ2-5, with D perhaps assigned TRBD1 or TRBD2 (5 bases each). CDR1 and CDR2 (germline): DFQATT, SNEGSKA (reference sequence). The CDR3 consists of 14 residues. With 0 bases removed from V and 5 bases from J, the gap between germline ends came to 13 bases. CDR3 sequence (DNA): TGCAGTGCTAGAGAAATCGGGGCGCGGGAGACCCAGTACTTC. As protein: CSAREIGARETQYF.

V and J are TRBV14 and TRBJ2-1; 14 nucleotides agree with TRBD2. CDR3 length: 17 amino acids. Germline trimming cut 0 bases from V and 6 bases from J; bases unmatched to any gene: 4. CDR1 and CDR2 from the germline V gene are SGHDN and FVKESK. The chain's CDR3 is CASSQDPGTSGSNEQFF. The CDR3 nucleotides read TGTGCCAGCAGCCAAGACCCCGGGACTAGCGGGAGCAATGAGCAGTTCTTC.